This TCR beta chain was identified in a study of T cell responses to AZD1222 COVID-19 vaccine. Across the whole study: Second doses that came at about 4 or about 12 weeks were put together. General study results and limits: Possibly, clonal diversity was underestimated; donors were largely white British and included more females.

Remarks on this clone: The antigen is undetermined.

Repertoires were generated with immunoSEQ multiplex PCR, while TCRdb's copy carries only in-frame clones and drops some. This table holds around 110,000 clones, roughly nine tenths found once. CDR1 and CDR2 from the germline V gene are SGHTA and FQGNSA. After removal of 5 bases from V and 6 bases from J, the junction contained 4 bases not matched to a gene. The CDR3 is 14 residues long. The TCR comes from an adult in good health. The specimen was peripheral blood, collected on day 0 of AZD1222 vaccination. This chain uses TRBV7-2 with TRBJ1-5; 10 nucleotides line up with TRBD1. The DNA for the CDR3 is TGTGCCAGCAGCACCGGGACAGGGGTTCAGCCCCAGCATTTT. Translation: CASSTGTGVQPQHF.